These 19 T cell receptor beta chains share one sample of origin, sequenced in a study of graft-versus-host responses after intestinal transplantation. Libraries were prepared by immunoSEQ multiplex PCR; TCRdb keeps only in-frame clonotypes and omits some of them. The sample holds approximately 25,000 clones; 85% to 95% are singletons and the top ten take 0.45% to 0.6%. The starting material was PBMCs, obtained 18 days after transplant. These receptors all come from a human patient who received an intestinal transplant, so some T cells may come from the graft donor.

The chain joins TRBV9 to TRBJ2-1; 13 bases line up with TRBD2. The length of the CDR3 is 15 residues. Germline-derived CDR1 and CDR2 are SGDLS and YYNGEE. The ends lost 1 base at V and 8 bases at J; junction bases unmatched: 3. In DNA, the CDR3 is TGTGCCAGCAGCGTACAGGGACTAGCGGGGTATGAGCAGTTCTTC. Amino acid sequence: CASSVQGLAGYEQFF.

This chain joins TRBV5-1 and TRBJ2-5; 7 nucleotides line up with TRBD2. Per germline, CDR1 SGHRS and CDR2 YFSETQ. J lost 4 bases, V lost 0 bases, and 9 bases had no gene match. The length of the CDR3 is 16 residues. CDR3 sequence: CASSLEGGGIVETQYF. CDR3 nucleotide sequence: TGCGCCAGCAGCTTGGAGGGCGGGGGAATCGTAGAGACCCAGTACTTC.

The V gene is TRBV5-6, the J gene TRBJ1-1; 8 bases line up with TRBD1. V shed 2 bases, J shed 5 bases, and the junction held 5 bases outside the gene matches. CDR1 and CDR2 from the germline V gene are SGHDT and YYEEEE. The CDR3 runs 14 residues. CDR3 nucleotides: TGTGCCAGCAGCTTCTCGACAGGGGCGACTGAAGCTTTCTTT. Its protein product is CASSFSTGATEAFF.

CDR3 bases: TGTGCCAGCAGCTTAGTGGCCACCGGCACAGATACGCAGTATTTT. This codes for CASSLVATGTDTQYF. The chain combines TRBV11-3 with TRBJ2-3; D not certain. The CDR3 spans 15 residues. The V end lost 1 base, the J end lost 1 base, and 9 bases lay between the germline ends. Germline CDR1 reads SGHNT; CDR2 reads YENEEA. The full variable domain, completed using reference TRBV11-3 and TRBJ2-3, is EAGVVQSPRYKIIEKKQPVAFWCNPISGHNTLYWYLQNLGQGPELLIRYENEEAVDDSQLPKDRFSAERLKGVDSTLKIQPAELGDSAVYLCASSLVATGTDTQYFGPGTRLTVL.

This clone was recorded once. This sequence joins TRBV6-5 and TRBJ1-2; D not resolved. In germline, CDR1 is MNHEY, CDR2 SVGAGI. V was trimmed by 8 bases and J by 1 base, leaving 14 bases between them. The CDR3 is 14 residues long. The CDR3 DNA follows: TGTGCCAGCGGACCGAACAGTCATAACTATGGCTACACCTTC. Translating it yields CASGPNSHNYGYTF.

The DNA for the CDR3 is TGCGCCAGCACGACAGGGACAGGCGGGGAGCTGTTTTTT. It is translated as CASTTGTGGELFF. This chain connects TRBV5-1 to TRBJ2-2, with 8 bases aligning to TRBD1. The germline gives CDR1 SGHRS, CDR2 YFSETQ. J lost 7 bases, V lost 6 bases, and 5 bases had no gene match. There are 13 residues in the CDR3.

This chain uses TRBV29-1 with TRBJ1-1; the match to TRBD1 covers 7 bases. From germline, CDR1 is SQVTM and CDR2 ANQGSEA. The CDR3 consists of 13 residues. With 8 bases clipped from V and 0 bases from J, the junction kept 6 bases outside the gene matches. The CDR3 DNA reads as TGCAGCTCGAAGACAGGGATGAACACTGAAGCTTTCTTT. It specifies CSSKTGMNTEAFF.

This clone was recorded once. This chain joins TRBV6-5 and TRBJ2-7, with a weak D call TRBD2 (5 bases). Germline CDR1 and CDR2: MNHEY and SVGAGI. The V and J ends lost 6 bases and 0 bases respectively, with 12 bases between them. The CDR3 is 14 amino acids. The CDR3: CASRITDYSYEQYF. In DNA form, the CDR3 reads TGTGCCAGCAGGATAACCGACTACTCCTACGAGCAGTACTTC.

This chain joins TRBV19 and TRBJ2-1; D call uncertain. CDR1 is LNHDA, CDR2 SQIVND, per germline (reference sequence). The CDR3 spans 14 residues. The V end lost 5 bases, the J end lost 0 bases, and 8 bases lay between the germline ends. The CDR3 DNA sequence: TGTGCCAGTAGTGACCGGAGCTCCTACAATGAGCAGTTCTTC. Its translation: CASSDRSSYNEQFF. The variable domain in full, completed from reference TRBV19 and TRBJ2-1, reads DGGITQSPKYLFRKEGQNVTLSCEQNLNHDAMYWYRQDPGQGLRLIYYSQIVNDFQKGDIAEGYSVSREKKESFPLTVTSAQKNPTAFYLCASSDRSSYNEQFFGPGTRLTVL.

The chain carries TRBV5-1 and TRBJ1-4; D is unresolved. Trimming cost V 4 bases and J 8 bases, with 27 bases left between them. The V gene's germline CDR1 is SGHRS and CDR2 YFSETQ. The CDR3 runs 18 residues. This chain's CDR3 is CASSPEVGFVTPAEKLFF. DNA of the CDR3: TGCGCCAGCAGCCCCGAGGTGGGTTTTGTGACTCCAGCGGAAAAACTGTTTTTT.

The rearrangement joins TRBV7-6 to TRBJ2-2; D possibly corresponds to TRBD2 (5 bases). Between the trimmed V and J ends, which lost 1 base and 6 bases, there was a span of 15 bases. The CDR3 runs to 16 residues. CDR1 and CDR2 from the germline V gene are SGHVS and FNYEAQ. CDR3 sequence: CASSLVVYSEAGELFF. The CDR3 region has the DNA TGTGCCAGCAGCTTAGTGGTTTATAGCGAAGCCGGGGAGCTGTTTTTT.

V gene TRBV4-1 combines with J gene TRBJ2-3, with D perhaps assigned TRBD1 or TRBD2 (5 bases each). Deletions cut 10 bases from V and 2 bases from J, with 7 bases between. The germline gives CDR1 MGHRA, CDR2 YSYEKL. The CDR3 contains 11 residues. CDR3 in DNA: TGCGCCACCGGGACCACAGATACGCAGTATTTT. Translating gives CATGTTDTQYF.

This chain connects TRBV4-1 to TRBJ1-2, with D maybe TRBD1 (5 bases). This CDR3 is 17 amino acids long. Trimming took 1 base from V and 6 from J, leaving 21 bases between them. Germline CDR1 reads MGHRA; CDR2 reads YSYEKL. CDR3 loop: CASSQVEGPAGYDGYTF. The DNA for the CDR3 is TGCGCCAGCAGCCAAGTGGAGGGGCCGGCAGGATACGATGGCTACACCTTC.

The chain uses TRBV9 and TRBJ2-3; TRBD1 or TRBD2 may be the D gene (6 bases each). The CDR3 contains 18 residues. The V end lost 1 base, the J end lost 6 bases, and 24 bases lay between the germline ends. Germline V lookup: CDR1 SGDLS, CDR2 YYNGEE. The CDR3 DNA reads TGTGCCAGCAGCGTACCCCCTGAAGGGAAAGGGGGGTTCGATACGCAGTATTTT. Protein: CASSVPPEGKGGFDTQYF. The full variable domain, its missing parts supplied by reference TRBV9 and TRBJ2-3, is DSGVTQTPKHLITATGQRVTLRCSPRSGDLSVYWYQQSLDQGLQFLIQYYNGEERAKGNILERFSAQQFPDLHSELNLSSLELGDSALYFCASSVPPEGKGGFDTQYFGPGTRLTVL.

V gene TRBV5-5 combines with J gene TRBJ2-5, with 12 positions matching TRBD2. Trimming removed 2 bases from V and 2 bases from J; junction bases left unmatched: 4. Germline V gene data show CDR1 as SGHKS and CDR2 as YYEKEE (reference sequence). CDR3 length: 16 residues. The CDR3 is CASSFRLAGAQETQYF. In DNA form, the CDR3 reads TGTGCCAGCAGCTTTCGACTAGCGGGGGCTCAAGAGACCCAGTACTTC.

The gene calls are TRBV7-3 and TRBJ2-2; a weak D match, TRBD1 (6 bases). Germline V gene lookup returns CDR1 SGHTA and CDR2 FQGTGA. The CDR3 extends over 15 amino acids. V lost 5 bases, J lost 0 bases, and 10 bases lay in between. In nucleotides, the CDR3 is TGTGCCAGCAGCCCCGGGACAACGAACACCGGGGAGCTGTTTTTT. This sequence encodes CASSPGTTNTGELFF.

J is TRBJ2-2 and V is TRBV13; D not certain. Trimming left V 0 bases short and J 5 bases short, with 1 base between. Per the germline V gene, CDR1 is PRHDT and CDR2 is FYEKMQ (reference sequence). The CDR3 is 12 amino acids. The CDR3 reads CASSLGTGELFF. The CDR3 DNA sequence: TGTGCCAGCAGCTTAGGTACCGGGGAGCTGTTTTTT.

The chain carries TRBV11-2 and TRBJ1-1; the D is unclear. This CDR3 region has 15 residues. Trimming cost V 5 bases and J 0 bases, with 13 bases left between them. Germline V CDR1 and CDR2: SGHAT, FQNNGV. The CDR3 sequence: CASSPGGVLNTEAFF. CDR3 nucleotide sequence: TGTGCCAGCAGCCCGGGTGGGGTCCTGAACACTGAAGCTTTCTTT.

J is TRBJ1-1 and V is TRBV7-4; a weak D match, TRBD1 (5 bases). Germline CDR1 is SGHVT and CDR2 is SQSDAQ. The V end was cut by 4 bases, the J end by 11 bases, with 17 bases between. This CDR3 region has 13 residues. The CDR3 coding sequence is TGTGCCAGCAGCTACCACGGACACCCAGGGGCTTTCTTT. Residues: CASSYHGHPGAFF.